A single sample gave rise to the 20 T cell receptor beta chains below, sequenced in a study of blood T cell repertoires in COVID-19. TCRdb's table, derived via immunoSEQ multiplex PCR, lists solely in-frame clones and lacks some. The sample lists over 50,000 clones; roughly 87% were seen once. Sequences were obtained from peripheral blood. The receptors were sampled from a human donor in a cohort sampled during active COVID-19.

V is TRBV11-2 and J is TRBJ2-3; tentative D call: TRBD2 (5 bases). The V end was cut by 1 base, the J end by 1 base, with 9 bases between. The CDR3 extends over 15 amino acids. Germline V gene sequence: CDR1 SGHAT, CDR2 FQNNGV. The CDR3 coding sequence is TGTGCCAGCAGCTTAGGGGTCGGGGGCACAGATACGCAGTATTTT. Translation: CASSLGVGGTDTQYF.

The CDR3: CASRPGTDSEKLFF. In DNA form, the CDR3 reads TGTGCCAGCAGACCGGGGACAGATTCAGAAAAACTGTTTTTT. The chain links TRBV5-8 to TRBJ1-4; TRBD1 aligns across 7 bases. Per the germline V gene, CDR1 is SGHTS and CDR2 is YDEGEE. This CDR3 has 14 amino acids. The V and J ends lost 5 bases and 8 bases, in that order; junction bases with no gene match: 9.

This clone has a count of ten or more. This chain joins TRBV5-5 and TRBJ1-5; D is possibly TRBD1 (5 bases). Trimming took off 3 bases at V and 2 bases at J, with 12 bases between the two ends. This CDR3 is 15 amino acids long. Looked up from germline, CDR1 is SGHKS and CDR2 is YYEKEE (reference sequence). CDR3 loop: CASSWGDGRNQPQHF. In nucleotides, the CDR3 is TGTGCCAGCAGCTGGGGGGACGGACGCAATCAGCCCCAGCATTTT.

This rearrangement joins TRBV5-4 to TRBJ2-1, with a possible D match to TRBD1 (5 bases). V gave up 0 bases and J gave up 10 bases, with 20 bases separating them. The CDR3 runs 16 residues. From germline, CDR1 is SGHNT and CDR2 YYREEE (reference sequence). CDR3 amino acids: CASSLEAGRILIEQFF. CDR3 nucleotides: TGTGCCAGCAGCTTGGAAGCAGGGCGGATCCTTATAGAGCAGTTCTTC.

Concerning this clone itself: Different DNA sequences within this sample yield the same CDR3. The chain links TRBV19 to TRBJ1-5; no definite D call. CDR3 length equals 13 residues. Germline V gives CDR1 LNHDA, CDR2 SQIVND (reference sequence). With 3 bases removed from V and 7 bases from J, the gap between germline ends came to 10 bases. CDR3 DNA: TGTGCCAGTAGTATCGGGGTTGGGCAGCCCCAGCATTTT. The encoded protein is CASSIGVGQPQHF.

The V call is TRBV20-1, the J call TRBJ1-2, with D uncertain. Per germline, CDR1 DFQATT and CDR2 SNEGSKA (reference sequence). There are 11 residues in the CDR3. Trimming cost V 6 bases and J 6 bases, with 11 bases left between them. CDR3 in DNA: TGCAGTGCCCAGCGGGGAGATGGCTACACCTTC. This codes for CSAQRGDGYTF.

CDR3 bases: TGCAGTGCTAGAGATCGTGAGACCCAGTACTTC. Translating gives CSARDRETQYF. The chain joins TRBV20-1 to TRBJ2-5; D call uncertain. The germline V and J ends were trimmed by 0 bases and 5 bases, with 4 bases remaining between them. Germline assignment: CDR1 DFQATT and CDR2 SNEGSKA (reference sequence). The CDR3 is 11 amino acids.

The rearrangement joins TRBV10-3 to TRBJ2-7, with 9 bases aligning to TRBD1. This CDR3 has 13 amino acids. Germline CDR1 is ENHRY and CDR2 is SYGVKD. V was pared by 7 bases and J by 6 bases, with 7 bases of the junction left unmatched. CDR3 in amino acids: CAITSTQGAEQYF. CDR3 sequence (DNA): TGTGCCATCACCTCTACACAGGGGGCCGAGCAGTACTTC.

The count of this clone is one. The gene calls are TRBV7-9 and TRBJ1-1, with D perhaps matching TRBD1 (6 bases). Deletions cut 5 bases from V and 6 bases from J, with 13 bases between. This CDR3 contains 13 residues. Germline V gene lookup returns CDR1 SEHNR and CDR2 FQNEAQ (reference sequence). CDR3 sequence (DNA): TGTGCCAGCAGCGTTAACAGGGATGCTGAAGCTTTCTTT. Translating gives CASSVNRDAEAFF. Full variable domain (missing parts from reference TRBV7-9 and TRBJ1-1): DTGVSQNPRHKITKRGQNVTFRCDPISEHNRLYWYRQTLGQGPEFLTYFQNEAQLEKSRLLSDRFSAERPKGSFSTLEIQRTEQGDSAMYLCASSVNRDAEAFFGQGTRLTVV.

The CDR3 coding sequence is TGTGCCAGCGGGGGGACAGGCGTCTCCTACGAGCAGTACTTC. Its protein is CASGGTGVSYEQYF. The chain is built from TRBV28 and TRBJ2-7, with 8 bases identical to TRBD1. The CDR3 covers 14 residues. V shed 8 bases, J shed 0 bases, and the junction held 6 bases outside the gene matches. Germline lookup yields CDR1 MDHEN and CDR2 SYDVKM.

The chain links TRBV16 to TRBJ1-2; D is uncertain. Germline values: CDR1 KGHSY, CDR2 FQNENV. Trimming shortened V by 0 bases and J by 2 bases, and 4 bases separated the two germline ends. The CDR3 runs to 13 residues. CDR3: CASSQSENYGYTF. The CDR3 nucleotides read TGTGCCAGCAGCCAATCGGAGAACTATGGCTACACCTTC.

The chain recombines TRBV5-4 with TRBJ2-1; 9 positions match TRBD2. With V trimmed by 4 bases and J by 4 bases, 9 bases remained unmatched. CDR1 and CDR2 from the germline V gene are SGHNT and YYREEE (reference sequence). This CDR3 spans 16 amino acids. The CDR3 DNA sequence: TGTGCCAGCAGCACCGAAGCGGGAGGTGGGTACAATGAGCAGTTCTTC. This encodes CASSTEAGGGYNEQFF.

This clone came up once. The chain uses TRBV7-9 and TRBJ1-1; TRBD1 matches at 7 bases. CDR3 length equals 12 residues. V trimming: 7 bases; J trimming: 7 bases; junction bases outside the gene matches: 6. Per germline, CDR1 SEHNR and CDR2 FQNEAQ (reference sequence). CDR3 sequence reads: CASTPGQIEAFF. The CDR3 region has the DNA TGTGCCAGCACCCCGGGACAGATTGAAGCTTTCTTT.

The chain couples TRBV7-2 to TRBJ1-6, with D unclear. The CDR3 length is 13 residues. V gave up 3 bases and J gave up 7 bases, with 7 bases separating them. CDR1 and CDR2 (germline): SGHTA, FQGNSA. DNA for the CDR3: TGTGCCAGCAGCTTTGTTCCAAATTCACCCCTCCACTTT. Its translation is CASSFVPNSPLHF.

The chain links TRBV19 to TRBJ2-3, with D maybe TRBD2 (6 bases). Germline CDR1 and CDR2: LNHDA and SQIVND (reference sequence). The CDR3 covers 14 residues. Trimming pared 11 bases from V and 3 bases from J, leaving 18 bases between. This chain's CDR3 is CASSGGSSTDTQYF. Written as DNA, the CDR3 is TGTGCCTCGAGTGGGGGGTCTTCAACAGATACGCAGTATTTT.

The genes are TRBV6-5 and TRBJ1-1; no firm D call. The CDR3 totals 11 residues. V lost 9 bases and J lost 0, with 5 bases in between. The germline V gene encodes CDR1 MNHEY and CDR2 SVGAGI. The CDR3 here is CASLLNTEAFF. CDR3 coding DNA: TGTGCCAGTCTCCTGAACACTGAAGCTTTCTTT.

In nucleotides, the CDR3 is TGTGCCAGCAGCTCCCTGACGGAGAATTCACCCCTCCACTTT. The encoded protein is CASSSLTENSPLHF. V is TRBV7-9 and J is TRBJ1-6; D is unclear. The CDR3 consists of 14 residues. V lost 4 bases and J 7 bases, leaving 11 bases between the germline ends. The germline V gene has CDR1 SEHNR and CDR2 FQNEAQ (reference sequence).

V gene TRBV5-1 combines with J gene TRBJ1-1; D possibly corresponds to TRBD1 (6 bases). This CDR3 contains 14 residues. Looked up from germline, CDR1 is SGHRS and CDR2 is YFSETQ. Trimming removed 1 base from V and 1 base from J, with 8 bases in between. The CDR3 DNA reads as TGCGCCAGCAGCTTGTTGGACAGGAACACTGAAGCTTTCTTT. Protein sequence: CASSLLDRNTEAFF.

V gene TRBV9 combines with J gene TRBJ2-2; TRBD2 aligns across 10 bases. The CDR3 runs 17 residues. J gave up 5 bases and V 0 bases, and 7 bases lay outside the gene matches. Germline CDR1 SGDLS, CDR2 YYNGEE. CDR3 residues: CASSVEAGGPETGELFF. The CDR3 coding sequence is TGTGCCAGCAGCGTAGAAGCGGGAGGGCCGGAAACCGGGGAGCTGTTTTTT.

V and J are TRBV7-9 and TRBJ2-2; 7 bases are a match to TRBD2. The CDR3 is 16 residues long. Germline CDR1 SEHNR, CDR2 FQNEAQ (reference sequence). Unmatched junction bases numbered 12, after V lost 8 bases and J lost 3 bases. The CDR3 here is CASLPPAGLYTGELFF. CDR3 nucleotide sequence: TGTGCCAGCCTACCCCCAGCGGGATTGTACACCGGGGAGCTGTTTTTT.